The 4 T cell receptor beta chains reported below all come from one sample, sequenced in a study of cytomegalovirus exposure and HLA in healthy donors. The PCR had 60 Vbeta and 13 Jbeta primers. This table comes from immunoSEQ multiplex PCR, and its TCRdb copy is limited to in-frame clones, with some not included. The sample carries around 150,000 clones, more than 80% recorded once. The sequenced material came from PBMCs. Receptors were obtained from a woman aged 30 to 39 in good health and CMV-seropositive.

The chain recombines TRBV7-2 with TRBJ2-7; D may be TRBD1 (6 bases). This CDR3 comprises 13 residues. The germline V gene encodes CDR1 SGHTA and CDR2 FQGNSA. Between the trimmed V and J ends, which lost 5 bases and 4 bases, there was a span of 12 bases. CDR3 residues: CASSPLGGYEQYF. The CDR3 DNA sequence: TGTGCCAGCAGCCCCCTAGGGGGTTACGAGCAGTACTTC. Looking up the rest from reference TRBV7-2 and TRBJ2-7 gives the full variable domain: GAGVSQSPSNKVTEKGKDVELRCDPISGHTALYWYRQSLGQGLEFLIYFQGNSAPDKSGLPSDRFSAERTGGSVSTLTIQRTQQEDSAVYLCASSPLGGYEQYFGPGTRLTVT.

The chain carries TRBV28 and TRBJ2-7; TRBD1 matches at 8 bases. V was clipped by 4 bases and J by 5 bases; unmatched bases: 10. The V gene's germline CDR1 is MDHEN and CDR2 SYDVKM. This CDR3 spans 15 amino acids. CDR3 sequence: CASSSLTGDVDEQYF. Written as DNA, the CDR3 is TGTGCCAGCAGTTCCCTGACAGGGGACGTCGACGAGCAGTACTTC.

CDR3 protein: CASSERGKNTEAFF. The CDR3 DNA reads as TGTGCCAGCAGTGAAAGGGGTAAGAACACTGAAGCTTTCTTT. V and J are TRBV6-1 and TRBJ1-1; a possible D gene is TRBD1 (5 bases). Trimming shortened V by 2 bases and J by 1 base, and 8 bases separated the two germline ends. Germline-derived CDR1 and CDR2 are MNHNS and SASEGT. The CDR3 has 14 residues.

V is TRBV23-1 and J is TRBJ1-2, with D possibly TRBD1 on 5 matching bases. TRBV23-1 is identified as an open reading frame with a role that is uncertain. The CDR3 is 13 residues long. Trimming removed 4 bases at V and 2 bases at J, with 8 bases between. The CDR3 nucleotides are TGCGCCAGCAGTCGAAGGGGCAACTATGGCTACACCTTC. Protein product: CASSRRGNYGYTF.